These 25 T cell receptor beta chains share one sample of origin, sequenced in a study of blood T cell repertoires in COVID-19. The table came from immunoSEQ multiplex PCR; TCRdb's copy has only in-frame clones and leaves some out. Of about 390,000 clones detected, about 87% appear once; the ten largest clones hold 2.3%. The material sequenced was peripheral blood. These TCRs come from a woman aged 60 to 75 with COVID-19, enrolled during active disease.

This chain links TRBV5-1 with TRBJ2-4, with D possibly being TRBD2 (5 bases). The germline V and J ends were trimmed by 0 bases and 3 bases, with 16 bases remaining between them. Germline-derived CDR1 and CDR2 are SGHRS and YFSETQ. This CDR3 region has 17 residues. CDR3 in amino acids: CASSLAAAFSDKNIQYF. The CDR3 region has the DNA TGCGCCAGCAGCTTGGCCGCCGCCTTTAGCGACAAAAACATTCAGTACTTC.

The chain combines TRBV9 with TRBJ2-2, with TRBD2 as a possible D gene (5 bases). This CDR3 spans 15 amino acids. V lost 7 bases and J 1 base, leaving 14 bases between the germline ends. Germline CDR1 reads SGDLS; CDR2 reads YYNGEE. CDR3 DNA sequence: TGTGCCAGCTCTGTAATTGCGGGGAACACCGGGGAGCTGTTTTTT. Translating gives CASSVIAGNTGELFF.

The chain's CDR3 is CASSSGGSYGYTF. The CDR3, as DNA: TGTGCCAGCAGTTCCGGAGGTTCCTATGGCTACACCTTC. The chain joins TRBV27 to TRBJ1-2, with no clear D. Germline CDR1 is MNHEY and CDR2 is SMNVEV (reference sequence). This CDR3 comprises 13 residues. V dropped 4 bases and J dropped 4 bases, with 10 bases sitting between them.

The V call is TRBV7-2, the J call TRBJ2-7; D is uncertain. The CDR3 consists of 15 residues. V lost 0 bases and J 5 bases, leaving 14 bases between the germline ends. Germline V gives CDR1 SGHTA, CDR2 FQGNSA. CDR3 loop: CASSLARGRMNEQYF. In DNA form, the CDR3 reads TGTGCCAGCAGCTTAGCACGCGGCAGAATGAACGAGCAGTACTTC.

This chain links TRBV29-1 with TRBJ1-1; a possible D gene is TRBD1 (5 bases). Germline V gene sequence: CDR1 SQVTM, CDR2 ANQGSEA. The CDR3 has 21 amino acids. The V end was cut by 3 bases, the J end by 0 bases, with 32 bases between. The CDR3 DNA reads as TGCAGCGTTGATGATGGGTGGTCGGGATGGCGGCAGGGAGGAATGAACACTGAAGCTTTCTTT. It encodes CSVDDGWSGWRQGGMNTEAFF.

V is TRBV7-8 and J is TRBJ1-5, with 8 bases that match TRBD1. The ends lost 5 bases at V and 5 bases at J; junction bases unmatched: 8. Germline V lookup: CDR1 SGHVS, CDR2 FQNEAQ. This CDR3 spans 15 amino acids. CDR3 sequence reads: CASSPRTGYDQPQHF. In DNA form, the CDR3 reads TGTGCCAGCAGCCCCCGGACAGGGTATGATCAGCCCCAGCATTTT.

The V gene is TRBV7-2, the J gene TRBJ2-1; TRBD1 matches at 7 bases. This CDR3 contains 15 residues. From germline, CDR1 is SGHTA and CDR2 FQGNSA. With 3 bases clipped from V and 2 bases from J, the junction kept 4 bases outside the gene matches. CDR3 sequence (DNA): TGTGCCAGCAGCTTCCGGGACAGAGCCTACAATGAGCAGTTCTTC. As protein: CASSFRDRAYNEQFF.

This clone was found a few times. This chain joins TRBV5-1 and TRBJ2-7; TRBD1 matches at 7 bases. Germline CDR1 SGHRS, CDR2 YFSETQ. The CDR3 loop spans 14 amino acids. V lost 4 bases and J lost 0; bases outside the gene matches: 4. This chain's CDR3 is CASSPRDSSYEQYF. The CDR3 DNA reads TGCGCCAGCAGCCCCCGGGACAGCTCCTACGAGCAGTACTTC.

The V gene is TRBV10-1, the J gene TRBJ2-7, with D perhaps matching TRBD1 (5 bases). The V end lost 3 bases, the J end lost 0 bases, and 15 bases lay between the germline ends. CDR3 length equals 16 residues. Germline V lookup: CDR1 WNHNN, CDR2 SYGVQD (reference sequence). The CDR3 sequence is CASSDGTLDSSYEQYF. DNA for the CDR3: TGCGCCAGCAGTGATGGTACCCTCGACAGCTCCTACGAGCAGTACTTC.

The chain links TRBV5-1 to TRBJ1-6; D uncertain. The CDR3 is 16 amino acids. The V gene's germline CDR1 is SGHRS and CDR2 YFSETQ. V was shortened by 0 bases and J by 3 bases, with 10 bases between the two germline ends. The CDR3 is CASSLAGESYNSPLHF. In nucleotides, the CDR3 is TGCGCCAGCAGCTTGGCCGGTGAGAGCTATAATTCACCCCTCCACTTT.

V gene TRBV19 combines with J gene TRBJ2-7, with D tentatively TRBD1 (6 bases). The CDR3 has 12 amino acids. CDR1 LNHDA and CDR2 SQIVND come from the germline V gene (reference sequence). The V end was cut by 5 bases, the J end by 5 bases, with 10 bases between. CDR3 region: CASSFQGHEQYF. CDR3 coding DNA: TGTGCCAGTAGTTTCCAGGGGCACGAGCAGTACTTC.

The chain joins TRBV7-9 to TRBJ1-2; D call uncertain. The CDR3 spans 14 residues. Trimming took off 1 base at V and 3 bases at J, with 9 bases between the two ends. CDR1 SEHNR and CDR2 FQNEAQ come from the germline V gene (reference sequence). DNA for the CDR3: TGTGCCAGCAGCTTAGGAGGCAGCTACTATGGCTACACCTTC. This gives the protein CASSLGGSYYGYTF. The whole variable domain, remainder taken from reference TRBV7-9 and TRBJ1-2, is DTGVSQNPRHKITKRGQNVTFRCDPISEHNRLYWYRQTLGQGPEFLTYFQNEAQLEKSRLLSDRFSAERPKGSFSTLEIQRTEQGDSAMYLCASSLGGSYYGYTFGSGTRLTVV.

V usage is TRBV4-1 and J usage is TRBJ1-2; D gene ambiguous. Per the germline V gene, CDR1 is MGHRA and CDR2 is YSYEKL. This CDR3 comprises 16 residues. Trimming cost V 0 bases and J 5 bases, with 16 bases left between them. The CDR3, as DNA: TGCGCCAGCAGCCAAGATATAACTTTCCCATCTTATGGCTACACCTTC. It encodes CASSQDITFPSYGYTF.

This clone has a handful of counts. The chain couples TRBV6-6 to TRBJ2-7; 10 nucleotides match TRBD1. Looked up from germline, CDR1 is MNHNY and CDR2 is SVGAGI (reference sequence). CDR3 size: 14 residues. Trimming at V came to 2 bases and at J to 7 bases, leaving 5 bases not matched to a gene. CDR3 DNA: TGTGCCAGCAGTTACGGACAGGGGGGGTATGAGCAGTACTTC. Its protein product is CASSYGQGGYEQYF.

The rearrangement uses TRBV6-5 and TRBJ2-1; D might be TRBD2 (5 bases). This CDR3 is 15 amino acids long. With 4 bases removed from V and 3 bases from J, the gap between germline ends came to 13 bases. CDR1 and CDR2 (germline): MNHEY, SVGAGI. In nucleotides, the CDR3 is TGTGCCAGCAGTTCCGTTGGGAGCCTCTACAATGAGCAGTTCTTC. Amino acids: CASSSVGSLYNEQFF.

This chain connects TRBV6-2 or TRBV6-3 to TRBJ2-5; 7 bases are a match to TRBD2. The germline V gene has CDR1 MNHEY and CDR2 SVGEGT. V lost 5 bases to trimming and J lost 0 bases; unmatched junction nucleotides: 18. CDR3 length: 19 amino acids. CDR3 loop: CASSIPKLYGGSYQETQYF. The CDR3 DNA reads as TGTGCCAGCAGTATTCCAAAACTGTACGGGGGGTCGTACCAAGAGACCCAGTACTTC.

This sequence joins TRBV5-1 and TRBJ2-5; 7 bases agree with TRBD1. This CDR3 has 16 amino acids. Trimming cost V 4 bases and J 0 bases; bases outside gene matches: 9. Germline lookup yields CDR1 SGHRS and CDR2 YFSETQ. For the CDR3, the DNA is TGCGCCAGCAGCGGCCTAACAGGGACAGACCAAGAGACCCAGTACTTC. Translating gives CASSGLTGTDQETQYF.

This clone was seen only once. J is TRBJ1-2 and V is TRBV5-1, with unresolved D. Germline V CDR1 and CDR2: SGHRS, YFSETQ. V was pared by 0 bases and J by 0 bases, with 9 bases between. The CDR3 is made up of 15 amino acids. As DNA, the CDR3 is TGCGCCAGCAGCTTGGTGCAGGCATCTAACTATGGCTACACCTTC. Translated, it gives CASSLVQASNYGYTF.

This rearrangement joins TRBV7-2 to TRBJ1-2; D is uncertain. CDR1 and CDR2 (germline): SGHTA, FQGNSA. V was cut by 6 bases and J by 0 bases, with 8 bases left in between. CDR3 length: 13 amino acids. The CDR3 loop is CASRFGANYGYTF. The CDR3 DNA follows: TGTGCCAGCAGATTCGGAGCTAACTATGGCTACACCTTC.

The CDR3: CASSPSTGSDTQYF. CDR3 DNA: TGCGCCAGCAGCCCCTCGACAGGATCGGATACGCAGTATTTT. This chain links TRBV5-1 with TRBJ2-3; D is possibly TRBD1 (6 bases). Trimming left V 4 bases short and J 6 bases short, with 15 bases between. This CDR3 has 14 residues. The germline CDR1 and CDR2 sequences are SGHRS and YFSETQ.

The chain carries TRBV7-2 and TRBJ2-1; 12 bases align to TRBD2. Trimming at V came to 5 bases and at J to 2 bases, leaving 1 base not matched to a gene. The length of the CDR3 is 15 residues. Germline V gives CDR1 SGHTA, CDR2 FQGNSA. This CDR3 is CASSASGGAYNEQFF. The CDR3 nucleotides read TGTGCCAGCAGCGCTAGCGGGGGGGCCTACAATGAGCAGTTCTTC.

The genes are TRBV10-3 and TRBJ1-2, with 10 bases identical to TRBD1. The trim removed 8 bases at V and 8 bases at J, leaving 17 bases unmatched. Germline assignment: CDR1 ENHRY and CDR2 SYGVKD. The CDR3 sequence is 16 residues long. The CDR3 region has the DNA TGTGCCATCCGACTAATCGGCCCGACAGGGGGCGAAGGCTACACCTTC. Its protein product is CAIRLIGPTGGEGYTF.

The V gene is TRBV14, the J gene TRBJ1-1; no clear D gene. The CDR3 contains 15 residues. Germline CDR1 SGHDN, CDR2 FVKESK. The V end was cut by 0 bases, the J end by 3 bases, with 11 bases between. CDR3 in amino acids: CASSQDYYSDTEAFF. CDR3 bases: TGTGCCAGCAGCCAAGATTATTACTCCGACACTGAAGCTTTCTTT.

CDR3: CAWSVPRHRGETQYF. CDR3 DNA: TGTGCCTGGAGTGTACCCAGGCACCGGGGGGAGACCCAGTACTTC. The chain carries TRBV30 and TRBJ2-5, with a possible D match to TRBD2 (6 bases). Trimming stripped 0 bases from V and 5 bases from J, with 16 bases between. The CDR3 covers 15 residues. Germline CDR1 GTSNPN, CDR2 SVGIG (reference sequence).

The rearrangement uses TRBV29-1 and TRBJ2-7; D may be TRBD2 (5 bases). The CDR3 length is 12 residues. In germline, CDR1 is SQVTM, CDR2 ANQGSEA. The germline V and J ends were trimmed by 6 bases and 2 bases, with 11 bases remaining between them. The CDR3 DNA is TGCAGCGTCGCTGAGGGAACCTACGAGCAGTACTTC. Protein: CSVAEGTYEQYF.